This passage covers 28 T cell receptor beta chains from one sample sequenced in a study of shared clonotypes between healthy human individuals. Assay: immunoSEQ multiplex PCR; the TCRdb copy retains only in-frame clones and omits some. The table records around 1.4 million clones, 98% of them present only once. What was sequenced was naive CD4+ T cells sorted from blood. Subset in this sample: CD45RA+ positively selected. The receptors shown here come from a man in his thirties or forties in good health.

The genes are TRBV5-4 and TRBJ2-7; 8 bases agree with TRBD1. This CDR3 has 16 amino acids. The V and J ends lost 4 bases and 1 base, in that order; junction bases with no gene match: 10. From germline, CDR1 is SGHNT and CDR2 YYREEE (reference sequence). Here the CDR3 DNA reads TGTGCCAGCAGCGGTAGGACAGGGAGGTCGTCCTACGAGCAGTACTTC. Encoded protein: CASSGRTGRSSYEQYF.

The gene calls are TRBV5-4 and TRBJ2-1; D is possibly TRBD1 (5 bases). Trimming removed 1 base at V and 7 bases at J, with 12 bases between. The germline V gene has CDR1 SGHNT and CDR2 YYREEE (reference sequence). This CDR3 comprises 14 residues. This chain's CDR3 is CASSLSQGLNEQFF. The CDR3 nucleotides are TGTGCCAGCAGCTTGAGTCAGGGTTTGAATGAGCAGTTCTTC.

A remark on this clone: The same CDR3 also results from other DNA sequences found in this sample. V and J are TRBV18 and TRBJ2-3; D unclear. CDR3 length: 14 residues. Trimming stripped 3 bases from V and 2 bases from J, with 9 bases between. Germline loops: CDR1 KGHSH, CDR2 LQKENI. The chain's CDR3 is CASSPSGFTDTQYF. In DNA form, the CDR3 reads TGTGCCAGCTCACCGTCGGGCTTCACAGATACGCAGTATTTT.

This clone is a singleton in its sample. The chain combines TRBV28 with TRBJ2-7; possibly TRBD1 or TRBD2 for D (5 bases each). Looked up from germline, CDR1 is MDHEN and CDR2 is SYDVKM. The V end lost 4 bases, the J end lost 4 bases, and 14 bases lay between the germline ends. CDR3 length: 14 amino acids. CDR3 DNA sequence: TGTGCCAGCAGTTCTTACGGCGAGGGGTACGAGCAGTACTTC. It yields the protein CASSSYGEGYEQYF.

A single count supports this clone. The genes are TRBV5-1 and TRBJ2-1; TRBD2 matches 15 bases. There are 15 residues in the CDR3. V shed 5 bases, J shed 6 bases, and the junction held 3 bases outside the gene matches. Per germline, CDR1 SGHRS and CDR2 YFSETQ. The CDR3 DNA reads as TGCGCCAGCAGTCGGACTAGCGGGAGGGCCAATGAGCAGTTCTTC. Translation gives CASSRTSGRANEQFF.

The V call is TRBV11-2, the J call TRBJ2-1, with 9 bases identical to TRBD2. The CDR3 length is 15 residues. Germline V gives CDR1 SGHAT, CDR2 FQNNGV. The J segment lost 7 bases and the V segment lost 6 bases, leaving 10 bases of the junction unmatched. The DNA of the CDR3 is TGTGCCAGCAGGCTTAGAGGGGCGGGAGGGAATGAGCAGTTCTTC. Its protein is CASRLRGAGGNEQFF.

CDR3 amino acids: CASSFAVANEQFF. The CDR3 region has the DNA TGTGCCAGCAGCTTCGCAGTTGCCAATGAGCAGTTCTTC. This chain joins TRBV7-8 and TRBJ2-1; no clear D gene. Per germline, CDR1 SGHVS and CDR2 FQNEAQ. There are 13 residues in the CDR3. V lost 3 bases, J lost 6 bases, and 9 bases lay in between.

The chain recombines TRBV27 with TRBJ2-4; D is unresolved. V was shortened by 11 bases and J by 0 bases, with 17 bases between the two germline ends. The CDR3 consists of 15 residues. Germline CDR1 is MNHEY and CDR2 is SMNVEV (reference sequence). The DNA for the CDR3 is TGTGCCTCCGGGCCCACTTCATTAGCCAAAAACATTCAGTACTTC. Its protein is CASGPTSLAKNIQYF.

V usage is TRBV6-1 and J usage is TRBJ2-1; D uncertain. CDR3 length equals 11 residues. CDR1 MNHNS and CDR2 SASEGT come from the germline V gene. Trimming took off 6 bases at V and 6 bases at J, with 6 bases between the two ends. The CDR3 spells CASSGFNEQFF. DNA for the CDR3: TGTGCCAGCAGCGGGTTCAATGAGCAGTTCTTC.

With regard to this clone: The junction departs from germline at one end; a sequencing error may be responsible. The rearrangement uses TRBV7-7 and TRBJ2-6; no reliable D call. The CDR3 loop spans 16 amino acids. Germline V gives CDR1 SSHAT, CDR2 FNYEAQ (reference sequence). Written as DNA, the CDR3 is TGTGCTAGCAGCTTAACTTCCGGGCCTGGGGCCAACGTCCTGACTTTC. Its translation: CASSLTSGPGANVLTF.

The chain couples TRBV28 to TRBJ1-2, with unresolved D. The CDR3 is 13 amino acids. Germline V gives CDR1 MDHEN, CDR2 SYDVKM. Trimming pared 4 bases from V and 8 bases from J, leaving 14 bases between. CDR3 nucleotide sequence: TGTGCCAGCAGTTCTGGCCAGCAGACCGGCTACACCTTC. It translates to CASSSGQQTGYTF.

The chain uses TRBV2 and TRBJ2-1; perhaps D is TRBD1 or TRBD2 (6 bases each). Germline assignment: CDR1 SNHLY and CDR2 FYNNEI. CDR3 length: 17 amino acids. V dropped 2 bases and J dropped 6 bases, with 20 bases sitting between them. The CDR3 nucleotides are TGTGCCAGCAGTGAAACAACAGGGATACCTAGCGTCAATGAGCAGTTCTTC. This gives the protein CASSETTGIPSVNEQFF.

The chain recombines TRBV28 with TRBJ1-2; no reliable D call. The length of the CDR3 is 16 residues. Germline CDR1 reads MDHEN; CDR2 reads SYDVKM. The V gene lost 6 bases and the J gene lost 2 bases, with 19 bases spanning the gap. The chain's CDR3 is CASRPPRGRVNYGYTF. The CDR3 nucleotides read TGTGCCAGCAGACCCCCCAGAGGTCGGGTAAACTATGGCTACACCTTC.

This clone was seen once. The V and J genes are TRBV5-5 and TRBJ1-5, with D hard to call. Trimming took off 0 bases at V and 14 bases at J, with 21 bases between the two ends. The CDR3 consists of 15 residues. The germline V gene has CDR1 SGHKS and CDR2 YYEKEE (reference sequence). This CDR3 reads CASSLGTSGIGLEHF. CDR3 nucleotides: TGTGCCAGCAGCTTGGGGACGAGTGGGATCGGTCTAGAGCATTTT. Complete variable domain (other parts from reference TRBV5-5 and TRBJ1-5): DAGVTQSPTHLIKTRGQQVTLRCSPISGHKSVSWYQQVLGQGPQFIFQYYEKEERGRGNFPDRFSARQFPNYSSELNVNALLLGDSALYLCASSLGTSGIGLEHFGDGTRLSIL.

This clone came up once. The rearrangement uses TRBV28 and TRBJ2-3, with 14 bases lining up with TRBD2. V trimming: 6 bases; J trimming: 4 bases; junction bases outside the gene matches: 3. The CDR3 consists of 15 residues. Germline V lookup: CDR1 MDHEN, CDR2 SYDVKM. The CDR3 DNA sequence: TGTGCCAGCAGGGGGACTAGCGGGAGCCCAGATACGCAGTATTTT. Residues: CASRGTSGSPDTQYF.

The J gene is TRBJ1-5, the V gene TRBV11-1, with a weak D call TRBD1 (5 bases). Germline CDR1 and CDR2: SGHAT and FQDESV (reference sequence). The V end was cut by 6 bases, the J end by 5 bases, with 11 bases between. CDR3 size: 13 residues. The CDR3 DNA reads as TGTGCCAGCAGTGACGGGACCTATCAGCCCCAGCATTTT. Translation: CASSDGTYQPQHF.

The J gene is TRBJ2-5, the V gene TRBV5-4; a weak D match, TRBD2 (6 bases). V was shortened by 4 bases and J by 5 bases, with 18 bases between the two germline ends. This CDR3 comprises 15 residues. Germline V lookup: CDR1 SGHNT, CDR2 YYREEE (reference sequence). CDR3 in amino acids: CASSPGGPGWETQYF. CDR3 bases: TGTGCCAGCAGCCCCGGGGGTCCCGGGTGGGAGACCCAGTACTTC.

This chain connects TRBV10-2 to TRBJ1-1; no clear D. CDR1 WSHSY and CDR2 SAAADI come from the germline V gene. The CDR3 runs to 14 residues. V lost 8 bases and J 1 base, leaving 14 bases between the germline ends. The CDR3 DNA sequence: TGCGCCAGCCGAGCGGGTCCGGGGAACACTGAAGCTTTCTTT. Protein: CASRAGPGNTEAFF.

This chain connects TRBV5-1 to TRBJ2-7; TRBD2 aligns across 7 bases. The J segment lost 2 bases and the V segment lost 5 bases, leaving 13 bases of the junction unmatched. This CDR3 is built from 16 residues. Germline V gene sequence: CDR1 SGHRS, CDR2 YFSETQ. CDR3 region: CASRPGHLGRAYEQYF. The CDR3 DNA reads TGCGCCAGCAGACCAGGACATCTAGGGAGGGCCTACGAGCAGTACTTC.

The chain employs TRBV6-5 and TRBJ2-3; 7 bases line up with TRBD2. V shed 2 bases and J 0 bases; nucleotides not matched to a gene: 5. The CDR3 has 16 residues. Germline loops: CDR1 MNHEY, CDR2 SVGAGI. This chain's CDR3 is CASSYRGVFSTDTQYF. The CDR3 region has the DNA TGTGCCAGCAGTTACCGGGGGGTCTTTAGCACAGATACGCAGTATTTT.

V usage is TRBV28 and J usage is TRBJ2-5, with 7 bases that match TRBD2. J lost 0 bases, V lost 3 bases, and 4 bases had no gene match. This CDR3 comprises 15 residues. In germline, CDR1 is MDHEN, CDR2 SYDVKM. The CDR3 sequence: CASSLGGIHQETQYF. The CDR3 nucleotides read TGTGCCAGCAGTTTGGGGGGGATACACCAAGAGACCCAGTACTTC.

The gene calls are TRBV14 and TRBJ2-1, with 8 bases lining up with TRBD2. This CDR3 is 17 amino acids long. V lost 4 bases and J lost 7; bases outside the gene matches: 15. Germline assignment: CDR1 SGHDN and CDR2 FVKESK. CDR3 region: CASSPITGGPGSNEQFF. CDR3 sequence (DNA): TGTGCCAGCAGCCCAATTACGGGAGGGCCCGGGAGTAATGAGCAGTTCTTC.

This sequence joins TRBV10-2 and TRBJ2-7; D call uncertain. Germline V gives CDR1 WSHSY, CDR2 SAAADI. The V and J ends lost 5 bases and 2 bases respectively, with 7 bases between them. This CDR3 contains 12 residues. CDR3 region: CASSLSAYEQYF. Written as DNA, the CDR3 is TGCGCCAGCAGTTTATCAGCCTACGAGCAGTACTTC.

This chain uses TRBV29-1 with TRBJ2-7; D uncertain. Looked up from germline, CDR1 is SQVTM and CDR2 is ANQGSEA. The CDR3 covers 12 residues. Trimming stripped 6 bases from V and 3 bases from J, with 12 bases between. This CDR3 reads CSVLGPRYEQYF. In nucleotides, the CDR3 is TGCAGCGTCCTAGGCCCCCGCTACGAGCAGTACTTC.

The chain links TRBV27 to TRBJ1-1; TRBD1 matches at 10 bases. Trimming took 6 bases from V and 3 from J; bases not matched to a gene: 4. In germline, CDR1 is MNHEY, CDR2 SMNVEV (reference sequence). The CDR3 spans 14 residues. The CDR3 nucleotides are TGTGCCAGCAGCAGGGACAGGGGTTACACTGAAGCTTTCTTT. As protein: CASSRDRGYTEAFF.

This chain links TRBV5-1 with TRBJ2-1; no definite D call. The germline gives CDR1 SGHRS, CDR2 YFSETQ. V lost 3 bases, J lost 5 bases, and 15 bases lay in between. This CDR3 is 15 amino acids long. The CDR3 region has the DNA TGCGCCAGCAGCTCCAGACGGCAAAGGGACAATGAGCAGTTCTTC. Translated: CASSSRRQRDNEQFF. Combining the CDR3 with reference TRBV5-1 and TRBJ2-1 gives the whole variable domain KAGVTQTPRYLIKTRGQQVTLSCSPISGHRSVSWYQQTPGQGLQFLFEYFSETQRNKGNFPGRFSGRQFSNSRSEMNVSTLELGDSALYLCASSSRRQRDNEQFFGPGTRLTVL.

The chain combines TRBV7-6 with TRBJ2-5; no clear D. Trimming left V 5 bases short and J 8 bases short, with 12 bases between. The CDR3 length is 12 residues. The germline CDR1 and CDR2 sequences are SGHVS and FNYEAQ. The CDR3 DNA is TGTGCCAGCAGCCCCGGCCCGGGTACCCAGTACTTC. This gives the protein CASSPGPGTQYF.

As regards this clone: Other DNA variants within this sample encode the same CDR3. The chain joins TRBV27 to TRBJ2-7; TRBD2 might be the D (6 bases). V was shortened by 2 bases and J by 2 bases, with 7 bases between the two germline ends. This CDR3 comprises 13 residues. The germline V gene encodes CDR1 MNHEY and CDR2 SMNVEV (reference sequence). CDR3 loop: CASSLAGTYEQYF. The CDR3 DNA sequence: TGTGCCAGCAGTTTAGCGGGGACCTACGAGCAGTACTTC.